This T cell receptor (beta chain) was sequenced in a study of shared clonotypes between healthy human individuals. Study-wide findings and caveats: In this cohort, only blood was sampled, and tissue repertoires likely differ. Having only a few donors restricted how much genetic and exposure-history diversity was captured.

Germline V CDR1 and CDR2: SQVTM, ANQGSEA. Trimming stripped 1 base from V and 0 bases from J, with 8 bases between. CDR3 length: 14 residues. Replicate PCRs were loaded with 300 ng DNA from unsorted PBMC, around 30,000 T cell genomes. The table came from immunoSEQ multiplex PCR; TCRdb's copy has only in-frame clones and leaves some out. Of hundreds of thousands of clones listed, roughly four fifths are singletons. This clone showed up just a few times. Its antigen is undetermined. This sequence was found in a woman aged 40 to 50 in good health. Some clones in this sample may be carry-over from other donors' samples. Source material: PBMCs. The chain couples TRBV29-1 to TRBJ2-3; TRBD2 might be the D (5 bases). CDR3 sequence: CSVEGETSTDTQYF. CDR3 in DNA: TGCAGCGTTGAAGGGGAGACTAGCACAGATACGCAGTATTTT.